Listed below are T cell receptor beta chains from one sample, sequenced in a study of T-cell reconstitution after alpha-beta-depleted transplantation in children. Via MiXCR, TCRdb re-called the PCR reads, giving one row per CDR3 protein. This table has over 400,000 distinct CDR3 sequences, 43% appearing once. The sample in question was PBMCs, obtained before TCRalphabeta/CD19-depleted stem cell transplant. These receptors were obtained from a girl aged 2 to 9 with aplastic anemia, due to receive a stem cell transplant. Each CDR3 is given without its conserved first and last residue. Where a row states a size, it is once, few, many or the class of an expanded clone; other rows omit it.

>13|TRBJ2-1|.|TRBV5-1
ASGLPGGVYNEQF
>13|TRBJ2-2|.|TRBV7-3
ASSLGRGSGGELF
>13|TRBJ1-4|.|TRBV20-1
SASPHEGAREKLF
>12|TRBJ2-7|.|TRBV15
ATSRDSGIYEQY
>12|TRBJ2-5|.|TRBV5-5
ASSPRQVTETQY
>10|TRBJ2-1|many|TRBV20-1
SASGRVNEQF
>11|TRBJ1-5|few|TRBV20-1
SASVTTNQPQH
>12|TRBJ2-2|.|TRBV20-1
SVKGTGNTGELF
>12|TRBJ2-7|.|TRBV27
ASRIRTGDYEQY
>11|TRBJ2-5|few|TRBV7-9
ASGERRQETQY
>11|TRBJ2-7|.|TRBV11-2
ASSLGYSGEQY
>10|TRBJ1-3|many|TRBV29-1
SVGAAGNTIY
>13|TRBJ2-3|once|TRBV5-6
ASGNTGAGTDTQY
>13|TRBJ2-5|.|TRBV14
ASSSAGGYQETQY
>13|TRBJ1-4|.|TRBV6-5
ASSYSGQVNEKLF
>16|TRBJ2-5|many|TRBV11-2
ASSRSSGRGLGRETQY
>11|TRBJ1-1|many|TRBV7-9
ASSLDQGTEAF
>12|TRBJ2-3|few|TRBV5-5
ASSRDRGVDTQY
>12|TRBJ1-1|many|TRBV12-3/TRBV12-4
ASSFLRQGTEAF
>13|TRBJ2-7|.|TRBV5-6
ASRKRGAGTYEQY
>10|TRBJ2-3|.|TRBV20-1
SAPTLTDTQY
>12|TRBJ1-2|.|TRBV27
ASSFGGDNYGYT
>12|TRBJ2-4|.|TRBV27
TSSPGQGGHIQY
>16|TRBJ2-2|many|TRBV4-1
ASSLAGQGTLNTGELF
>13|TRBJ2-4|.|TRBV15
ATSTGGQGKNIQY
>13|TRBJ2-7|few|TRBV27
ASSLAGTSAWEQY
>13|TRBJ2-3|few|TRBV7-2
ASSLASGGRDTQY
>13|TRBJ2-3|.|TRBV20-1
SARGSASGTDTQY
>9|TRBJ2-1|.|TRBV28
ASTLGSEQF
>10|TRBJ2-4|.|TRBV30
AWSSTENIQY
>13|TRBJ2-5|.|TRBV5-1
ASSFGRGNQETQY